This paragraph reports one T cell receptor beta chain. It has no known antigen specificity. Qualities for individual bases were not recorded, and no much larger clone is one base off. The library was obtained by PCR. The listed sequencing device is Illumina HiSeq 2500. Unique molecular identifiers were incorporated into TCR beta cDNA libraries to reduce PCR and sequencing biases. About 500,000 cDNA molecules were obtained for every 1 to 10 million input T cells, so each molecule roughly corresponded to one T cell. The patient libraries were prepared and sequenced using the same protocol as the earlier healthy control dataset. Within a given batch, samples were prepared together, multiplexed and sequenced on the same HiSeq lane. The published analysis was carried out like this. Raw barcoded reads were processed with MIGEC, discarding single-read molecular identifier groups before consensus assembly and CDR3 extraction. Clonotype tables were post-analysed with VDJtools, and diversity was normalized by down-sampling all datasets to the smallest sample size. To correct batch-related cross-sample contamination, repertoire overlap clustering matched CDR3 amino acid sequences but not nucleotide sequences. TCRdb handled the public reads itself, with Q25 trimming in fastp and clone calling in MiXCR, and kept productive beta chains. Rows are combined by CDR3 protein, so each entry shows the most common genes and DNA. These V and J calls derive from TCRdb rather than the authors' analysis. This sample is represented by almost 700,000 distinct CDR3 sequences; 59% of them were singletons. Approximately 10% of the sample goes to the ten largest clones.

The source of the sample is a study of post-analysis software for immune sequencing data (dated by TCRdb to the mid-2010s). The study in broad terms: The recorded disease courses included relapsing-remitting, secondary progressive and progressive-relapsing multiple sclerosis, and some patients had no subtype annotation. The patient repertoires were set against 11 previously published healthy control repertoires from donors whose ages ranged from roughly 6 to 27 years. A subset of samples was prepared in parallel using single-end sample barcoding, then pooled and co-amplified after Illumina adapter ligation.

From V the trimming removes 1 base and from J it removes 9 bases, while the gene matches leave 2 bases of the junction unaccounted for. From a lookup of the germline V gene, CDR1 and CDR2 are SNHLY and FYNNEI. From the cysteine up to the phenylalanine, the CDR3 has a length of 13 residues. The kept DNA is CDR3 alone, 39 bases in frame from the first base. TCR beta repertoires were profiled from peripheral blood of 10 to 15 young patients with multiple sclerosis to demonstrate the VDJtools post-analysis software. The patients with multiple sclerosis were children and adolescents between roughly 6 and 15 years of age. Results the study describes overall, beyond this receptor: Roughly 5 TRBV segments, including TRBV5-6, TRBV5-1 and TRBV20-1, were significantly more frequent in patients than controls. Normalized Chao1 diversity was significantly lower in multiple sclerosis patients than controls, suggesting substantial peripheral T-cell clonal expansion. When samples were clustered directly using the F measure, samples prepared in the same batch co-clustered strongly, which prompted a batch-effect correction. The control group was slightly older than the multiple sclerosis patient group.

Sequenced: blood. The chain is assembled from TRBV2 and TRBJ2-1; a stretch of 8 junction bases matches TRBD2. This clonotype was obtained from a girl between 2 and 10 years old with multiple sclerosis. The nucleotides read TGTGCCAGCAGTGAAGTCGGGGGGGGTGAGCAGTTCTTC. Its amino acids are CASSEVGGGEQFF.